This T cell receptor (beta chain) comes out of a study of T cell changes during pregnancy in multiple sclerosis. Germline CDR1 is GTSNPN and CDR2 is SVGIG (reference sequence). V was clipped by 7 bases and J by 9 bases, with 15 bases between them. The CDR3 extends over 11 amino acids. The method was immunoSEQ multiplex PCR; TCRdb's version includes in-frame clones alone and lacks a portion of them. The sample shows tens of thousands of clones, approximately 93% of them seen only once. This chain links TRBV30 with TRBJ1-1; D possibly corresponds to TRBD1 (5 bases). This TCR came from a female donor with multiple sclerosis, enrolled in a pregnancy study. Sequenced material: peripheral blood, taken in the second trimester of pregnancy. The CDR3 DNA reads TGTGCCTCCTCGGAAGGGGCTCAAGCTTTCTTT. This translates into CASSEGAQAFF.